This T cell receptor beta chain was obtained from a study of metastatic and nonmetastatic thyroid tumors. Across the whole study: Comparative analysis of repertoires was undertaken across blood and tumor or nodule tissue obtained from malignant and benign thyroid patients.

With MiXCR, TCRdb reprocessed the PCR reads. The sample yields approximately 20,000 clones, roughly 23% seen once. This clone was counted at least ten times. Until they underwent thyroid surgery, no patient had received any treatment. Trimming took 9 bases from V and 6 from J, leaving 17 bases between them. In germline, CDR1 is MNHEY, CDR2 SMNVEV (reference sequence). This CDR3 spans 13 amino acids. The gene calls are TRBV27 and TRBJ1-1; TRBD1 might be the D (6 bases). Material: tumor tissue. This TCR was recovered from a female donor with papillary thyroid cancer or a benign thyroid nodule (not recorded which). Some clones in this sample may be carry-over from other donors' samples. CDR3 in amino acids: CASVTGLGAEAFF. CDR3 DNA: TGTGCCAGTGTGACAGGCCTTGGAGCTGAAGCTTTCTTT.